This TCR beta chain stems from a study of shared clonotypes between healthy human individuals. Positive CCR7 selection of CD45RO-negative cells yielded the naive CD8 cells, and terminally differentiated effector memory CD45RA+ cells were excluded. Method: immunoSEQ multiplex PCR; TCRdb's copy keeps in-frame clones and lacks some. The sample holds about 2.2 million clones, about 93% seen once. The CDR3 length is 13 residues. CDR1 and CDR2 from the germline V gene are SQVTM and ANQGSEA. The V segment lost 8 bases and the J segment 2 bases; nucleotides outside the gene matches: 3. Sequenced material: naive CD8+ T cells from PBMCs. This sequence was found in a man aged 18 to 30 in good health. Some clones in this sample may be carry-over from other donors' samples. The chain is built from TRBV29-1 and TRBJ2-1; 10 bases line up with TRBD1. As DNA, the CDR3 is TGCAGCTGGGGACAGGGGCCCTACAATGAGCAGTTCTTC. It yields the protein CSWGQGPYNEQFF.